Sequencing of this T cell receptor (beta chain) was carried out in a study of regulatory T cells in long-lasting Graves disease (dated by TCRdb to the early 2020s). With regard to the full study: Newly diagnosed Graves' disease patients had taken antithyroid drugs for less than 3 months. Persistent Graves' disease patients were compared with newly diagnosed Graves' disease patients by peripheral blood TCR sequencing and RNA sequencing. The study was registered as a clinical trial and conducted in China. A total of some 33 samples were covered by TCR sequencing, comprising some 13 persistent and around 20 newly diagnosed Graves' disease patients.

The sample's time point label, decoded: newly diagnosed GD, antithyroid drugs for less than 3 months. RNA was extracted from PBMCs in TRIzol for both TCR sequencing and RNA sequencing. Graves' disease was diagnosed according to American Thyroid Association guidelines. The patients came from an endocrinology department in Xi'an, China. Each patient gave around 9 milliliters of peripheral blood, collected in an EDTA anticoagulant tube. Ficoll Paque Plus density gradient separation was used to isolate PBMCs, and no additional T cell sorting was done. An Agilent 2100 Bioanalyzer and agarose gel were used to check RNA quality, and a NanoDrop 2000 was used to measure RNA concentration. Including cysteine and phenylalanine, the CDR3 has 14 amino acids. The only DNA kept is the CDR3, 42 bases in frame from the first base. From V the trimming removes 4 bases and from J it removes 8 bases, while the gene matches leave 8 bases of the junction unaccounted for. The germline V gene encodes CDR1 LGHDT and CDR2 YNNKEL (reference sequence).

What the work shows at the level of the full study, not this receptor alone: TRBV28, TRBJ1-2 and TRBJ2-5 were preferentially used in persistent disease, while TRBV20-1 and TRBJ2-1 were favored in newly diagnosed disease. More public clonotypes were shared among persistent patients (approximately 3,000) than among newly diagnosed patients (966). Only peripheral blood was studied, because thyroid tissue, the primary lesion, was inaccessible. As a limitation, the authors acknowledged that the small sample size may reduce accuracy. Compared with newly diagnosed patients, patients with persistent Graves' disease had lower TCR Shannon entropy and fewer highly expanded clones, which suggests clonal expansion. Sequencing and analysis were limited to the TCR beta chain.

The method was multiplex PCR. The run used an Illumina HiSeq 4000. TCR beta libraries were built with iRepertoire HTBI primers and Arm-PCR amplification of CDR3 regions. PCR products were gel purified before sequencing. The authors' analysis ran thus. Across samples, about 63 TRBV and 13 to 15 TRBJ segments were identified and used for gene usage analysis of CDR3 amino acid clonotypes. Filtered high-quality paired reads were merged into contigs using COPE and FqMerger. BLAST was used to align contigs to the IMGT TRBV, TRBD and TRBJ reference genes, and CDR3 was defined following IMGT. Any clonotype with a frequency above 0.1% was classified as a highly expanded clone. Shannon entropy was used to measure repertoire diversity, and the Gini coefficient was used to measure V-J evenness. A clonotype found in more than one individual was treated as public. TCRdb's own reprocessing of the public reads used fastp at Q25 and MiXCR and kept productive beta chains. Identical CDR3 protein sequences are pooled into one entry, listed with their most common genes and DNA. The V and J calls follow TCRdb's processing rather than the paper's. The sample table holds 550,000 or so distinct CDR3 sequences, of which approximately 12% were seen once. The ten largest account for 8.9% of the sample.

This clonotype was counted many times. Its antigen has not been determined. Qualities for individual bases were not recorded, and no much larger clone is one base off. The sample also formed part of further work on T cells in Graves' hyperthyroidism and ophthalmopathy. As that second study puts it: Stable Graves' hyperthyroidism was defined as the absence of progression to ophthalmopathy over 18 months of follow-up. The hyperthyroidism patients were between 18 and 65 years old and newly diagnosed, with a disease duration of less than 2 months. Exclusion was applied to patients with uncontrolled infections, other autoimmune diseases, pregnancy or lactation. Diagnoses were established on the basis of clinical symptoms, serum thyroxine and TRAb, thyroid ultrasound, and orbital computed tomography. The first round of RT-PCR for the TCR CDR3 was performed with the HTBI primer set and the Qiagen OneStep RT-PCR kit. Blood samples also contained most of the expanded thyroid clonotypes (frequency above 0.001), which suggests that blood repertoires may reflect thyroid immune responses. A model built on a 13 V-J signature distinguished ophthalmopathy from stable hyperthyroidism, reaching roughly 88% sensitivity and around 81% specificity in cross-validation and 80%/75% in testing. In validation, the model predicted progression to ophthalmopathy with approximately 69% sensitivity and around 72% specificity, a median of approximately 6.7 months before onset. TCR V-J signatures able to tell the groups apart were searched for in a discovery cohort of 95 to 100 patients, of whom more than 40 had Graves' ophthalmopathy and some 60 had stable Graves' hyperthyroidism. Prospective prediction of ophthalmopathy was tested in an independent validation cohort consisting of 18 to 20 hyperthyroidism patients and 15 to 17 patients who later progressed to ophthalmopathy. The roughly 90 discovery patients were divided at random into training and test sets in a 7:3 ratio. The study also compared thyroid tissue and blood T-cell repertoires from roughly 6 Graves' hyperthyroidism patients. After blood sampling, hyperthyroidism patients were treated with methimazole at a starting dose of 30 mg daily, and ophthalmopathy patients were treated with high-dose intravenous methylprednisolone. A second multiplex PCR round built the libraries, followed by size selection and purification. Paired-end sequencing of the libraries was performed with 100 bp reads on an Illumina HiSeq2000. SOAPnuke was used to process the raw data, with reads discarded if the reads contained adapters or uncalled bases, had a mean Phred below 15, or lacked an exact constant-primer or identifier match. COPE v1.2.5 was used to merge high-quality paired reads, and clonotypes were defined as unique nucleotide sequences. Clonotypes were aligned to IMGT TRBV, TRBD and TRBJ reference segments using MiTCR v1.1. The analysis included only V-J combinations with a frequency above 0.0001, which together covered approximately 99% of the repertoires. The TCS score was defined as the ratio of F50 (clonal expansion) to E x V (chaos), calculated using BLOSUM62-based TCRdist between CDR3 peptides within each V-J. Welch's t-statistics and random forest reduced roughly 530 V-J features to some 14, which were used in a naive Bayes classifier (R e1071). Sample size was not statistically predetermined, and investigators were not blinded to group allocation. The paper describes TCR Vbeta CDR3 sequencing of around 140 peripheral blood samples, made up of 40 to 45 ophthalmopathy patients, approximately 76 hyperthyroidism patients and 17 progressor patients.

The source is a woman in her 30s with Graves disease. Donor details come from another sample of the same person, matched by shared clones. This material consisted of peripheral blood mononuclear cells (PBMCs), taken at new diagnosis, from a patient treated with antithyroid drugs. The chain links TRBV3-1 with TRBJ1-2; 9 of the junction bases match TRBD1. DNA sequence: TGTGCCAGCAGCCCCGGGACAGGGTACTTCGGCTACACCTTC. Its translation reads: CASSPGTGYFGYTF.